A single T cell receptor (beta chain) is shown here with its context. The sample belongs to a study of OX40 agonist ivuxolimab in advanced cancers. Sequenced by immunoSEQ multiplex PCR; TCRdb stores in-frame clones only, minus some. The table includes tens of thousands of clones, 85% detected once. CDR3 length equals 13 residues. The germline V gene has CDR1 KGHSH and CDR2 LQKENI. V was cut by 3 bases and J by 0 bases, with 5 bases left in between. This chain uses TRBV18 with TRBJ2-5, with D uncertain. This TCR was sampled from an adult with an advanced solid tumor such as melanoma, head and neck, liver or kidney cancer. Sequencing was performed on CD4+ or CD8+ T cells sorted from blood, taken in a trial of the OX40 agonist ivuxolimab. In DNA form, the CDR3 reads TGTGCCAGCTCACCTGACAACCAAGAGACCCAGTACTTC. It is translated as CASSPDNQETQYF.